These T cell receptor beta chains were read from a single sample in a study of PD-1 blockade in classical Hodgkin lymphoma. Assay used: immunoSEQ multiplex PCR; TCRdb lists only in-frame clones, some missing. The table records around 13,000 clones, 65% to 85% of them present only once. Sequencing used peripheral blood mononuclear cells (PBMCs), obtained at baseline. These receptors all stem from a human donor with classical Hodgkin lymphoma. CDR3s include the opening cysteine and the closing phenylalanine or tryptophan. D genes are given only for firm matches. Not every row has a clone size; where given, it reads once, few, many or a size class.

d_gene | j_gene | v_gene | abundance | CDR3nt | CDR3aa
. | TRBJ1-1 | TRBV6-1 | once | TGTGCCAGCAGTGACCGGACAGCCTCTGAAGCTTTCTTT | CASSDRTASEAFF
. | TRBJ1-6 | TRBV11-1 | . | TGTGCCAGCAGCTTAACCGCAGTGGGAGACTCACCCCTCCACTTT | CASSLTAVGDSPLHF
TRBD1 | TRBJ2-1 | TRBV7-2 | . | TGTGCCAGCAGCACCACCGGGACAGGATACAATGAGCAGTTCTTC | CASSTTGTGYNEQFF
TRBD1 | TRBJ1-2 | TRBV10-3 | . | TGTGCCATCAGTGATCCCGGGACAGGGGACTATGGCTACACCTTC | CAISDPGTGDYGYTF
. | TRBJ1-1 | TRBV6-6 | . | TGTGCCAGCAGTTACTTGGGCAGCCTATACACTGAAGCTTTCTTT | CASSYLGSLYTEAFF
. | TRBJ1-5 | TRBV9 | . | TGTGCCAGCAGCGTACATGTAGGTGGAGGCGTCCGAGGGGCCCGTAGCAATCAGCCCCAGCATTTT | CASSVHVGGGVRGARSNQPQHF
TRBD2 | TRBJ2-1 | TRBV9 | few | TGTGCCAGCAGCGTAGACGGGAGGGTGGGGAATGAGCAGTTCTTC | CASSVDGRVGNEQFF
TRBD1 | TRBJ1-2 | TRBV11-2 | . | TGTGCCAGCAGCGCCAGACAGGGGGCGCGGTATGGCTACACCTTC | CASSARQGARYGYTF
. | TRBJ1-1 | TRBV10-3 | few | TGTGCCACCTCAGGGGTTGGGGGCACTGAAGCTTTCTTT | CATSGVGGTEAFF
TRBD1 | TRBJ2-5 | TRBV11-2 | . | TGTGCCAGCAGCCAAATACAGGGGTGGGAGACCCAGTACTTC | CASSQIQGWETQYF
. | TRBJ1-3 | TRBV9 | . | TGTGCCAGCAGCGTAGGGGACTCTGGAAACACCATATATTTT | CASSVGDSGNTIYF
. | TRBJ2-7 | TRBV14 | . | TGTGCCAGCAGCCCGCAGGGGTACGAGCAGTACTTC | CASSPQGYEQYF
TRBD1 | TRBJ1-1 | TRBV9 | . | TGTGCCAGCAGCCCCCCGACAGGGATTAACACTGAAGCTTTCTTT | CASSPPTGINTEAFF
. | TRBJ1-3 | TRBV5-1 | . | TGCGCCAGCAGCTTAGGGAAGGGCGCTGGAAACACCATATATTTT | CASSLGKGAGNTIYF
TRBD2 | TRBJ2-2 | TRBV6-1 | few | TGTGCCAGCACTATTGGACTAGCGGTAACCGGGGAGCTGTTTTTT | CASTIGLAVTGELFF
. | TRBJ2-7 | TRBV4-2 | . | TGTGCCAGCTCTTTCGGGACCGGCTCCTACGAGCAGTACTTC | CASSFGTGSYEQYF
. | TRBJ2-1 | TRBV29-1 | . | TGCAGCGTTGAACTCCCTACCAATGAGCAGTTCTTC | CSVELPTNEQFF
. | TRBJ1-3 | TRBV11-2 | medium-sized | TGTGCCAGCAGCTTACCCCGGGACAACTCTGGAAACACCATATATTTT | CASSLPRDNSGNTIYF
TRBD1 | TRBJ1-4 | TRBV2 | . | TGTGCCAGCAGACCCGGACAGGGTGGGGAAAAACTGTTTTTT | CASRPGQGGEKLFF
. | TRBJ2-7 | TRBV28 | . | TGTGCCAGCAGGTCTGTGGCAGGGATCCTCTACGAGCAGTACTTC | CASRSVAGILYEQYF
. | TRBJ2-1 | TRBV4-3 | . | TGCGCCAGCAGCCAAGATACATTTTACAATGAGCAGTTCTTC | CASSQDTFYNEQFF
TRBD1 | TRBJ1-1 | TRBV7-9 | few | TGTGCCAGCAGCCAAGCAGGGGGCCGTGATGAAGCTTTCTTT | CASSQAGGRDEAFF
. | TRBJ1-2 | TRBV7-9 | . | TGTGCCAGCTCTGACAGTGATGGCTACACCTTC | CASSDSDGYTF
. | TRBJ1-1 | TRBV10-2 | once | TGCGCCAGCAGTGAAGAGAACACTGAAGCTTTCTTT | CASSEENTEAFF
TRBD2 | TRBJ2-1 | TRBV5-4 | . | TGTGCCAGCAGCTTGGCGGGGAGGGCCGGGGGGGAGCAGTTCTTC | CASSLAGRAGGEQFF
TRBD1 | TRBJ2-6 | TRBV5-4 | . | TGTGCCAGCACCGGGACAGGTGTGTCTGGGGCCAACGTCCTGACTTTC | CASTGTGVSGANVLTF
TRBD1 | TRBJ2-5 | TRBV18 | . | TGTGCCAGCTCACCACGAGGGACAGGGGGCGTAGAGACCCAGTACTTC | CASSPRGTGGVETQYF
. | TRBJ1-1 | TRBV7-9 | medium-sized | TGTGCCAGCAGGTCGGGCGTGGGGGCGGATGAAGCTTTCTTT | CASRSGVGADEAFF
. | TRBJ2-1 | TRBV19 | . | TGTGCCAGTAGTATAGATCGTGGGTCCTACAATGAGCAGTTCTTC | CASSIDRGSYNEQFF
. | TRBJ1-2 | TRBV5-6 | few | TGTGCCAGCAGCTTTGGGGGAGCTAACTATGGCTACACCTTC | CASSFGGANYGYTF
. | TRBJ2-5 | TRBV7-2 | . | TGTGCCAGCAGCTTAGGCGGACTGGGTATGGAGACCCAGTACTTC | CASSLGGLGMETQYF
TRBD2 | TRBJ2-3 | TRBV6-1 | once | TGTGCCAGCAAGGGGACTAGCGCTAGCACAGATACGCAGTATTTT | CASKGTSASTDTQYF
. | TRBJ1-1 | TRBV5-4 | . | TGTGCCAGCAGCTTTGAAGGTGCCAGGGGTGGTACTGAAGCTTTCTTT | CASSFEGARGGTEAFF